This passage covers 19 T cell receptor beta chains from one sample sequenced in a study of OX40 agonist ivuxolimab in advanced cancers. The assay was immunoSEQ multiplex PCR, and TCRdb's table has in-frame clones only and misses some. The sample includes around 25,000 clones, around 89% seen only once; the top ten take about 33%. Here the sequenced sample was CD4+ or CD8+ T cells sorted from blood, taken in a trial of the OX40 agonist ivuxolimab. These receptors all stem from an adult with an advanced solid tumor such as melanoma, head and neck, liver or kidney cancer.

The chain joins TRBV9 to TRBJ2-1; D is ambiguous. The germline V gene has CDR1 SGDLS and CDR2 YYNGEE. CDR3 length equals 14 residues. V lost 1 base and J lost 9, with 14 bases in between. The CDR3 here is CASSVKSLGGEQFF. CDR3 sequence (DNA): TGTGCCAGCAGCGTAAAGTCGTTGGGTGGTGAGCAGTTCTTC.

This chain connects TRBV18 to TRBJ2-7; D uncertain. Trimming removed 6 bases from V and 4 bases from J, with 10 bases in between. This CDR3 has 12 amino acids. CDR1 is KGHSH, CDR2 LQKENI, per germline. The CDR3 DNA reads TGTGCCAGCTCTGAGGTAGATTACGAGCAGTACTTC. Translating it yields CASSEVDYEQYF.

This chain links TRBV6-6 with TRBJ1-3, with D unresolved. This CDR3 contains 13 residues. Trimming took 8 bases from V and 4 from J, leaving 12 bases between them. CDR1 is MNHNY and CDR2 is SVGAGI in the germline V gene (reference sequence). In DNA form, the CDR3 reads TGTGCCAGCCTGGCGGGATACGGAAACACCATATATTTT. It yields the protein CASLAGYGNTIYF.

The rearrangement joins TRBV9 to TRBJ1-2, with unresolved D. The CDR3 runs 12 residues. Germline lookup yields CDR1 SGDLS and CDR2 YYNGEE. Trimming shortened V by 3 bases and J by 8 bases, and 11 bases separated the two germline ends. CDR3 bases: TGTGCCAGCAGCGGGGGTATGTTGGGCTACACCTTC. Protein product: CASSGGMLGYTF.

This chain connects TRBV7-9 to TRBJ2-7, with 8 bases aligning to TRBD2. Per germline, CDR1 SEHNR and CDR2 FQNEAQ (reference sequence). Germline trimming cut 3 bases from V and 5 bases from J; bases unmatched to any gene: 6. The CDR3 is 14 amino acids. The CDR3 region is CASSLGAGGDEQYF. The CDR3 region has the DNA TGTGCCAGCAGCTTGGGGGCCGGGGGGGACGAGCAGTACTTC.

The genes are TRBV5-4 and TRBJ2-2, with 9 bases matching TRBD2. CDR3 length equals 16 residues. J was trimmed by 2 bases and V by 0 bases; bases with no gene match: 2. The germline V gene encodes CDR1 SGHNT and CDR2 YYREEE (reference sequence). This chain's CDR3 is CASSLGLAVNTGELFF. The CDR3 nucleotides read TGTGCCAGCAGCTTGGGACTAGCGGTAAACACCGGGGAGCTGTTTTTT.

This clone showed up just once. The rearrangement uses TRBV5-1 and TRBJ2-2, with D hard to call. The CDR3 runs to 14 residues. Germline-derived CDR1 and CDR2 are SGHRS and YFSETQ. The germline V and J ends were trimmed by 2 bases and 7 bases, with 12 bases remaining between them. CDR3 loop: CASSFVGSHGELFF. The CDR3 DNA reads TGCGCCAGCAGCTTTGTAGGGTCCCACGGGGAGCTGTTTTTT.

On this clone itself: Other DNA sequences in this specimen translate into the identical CDR3. The chain couples TRBV5-1 to TRBJ2-7; TRBD1 aligns across 11 bases. V trimming: 3 bases; J trimming: 4 bases; junction bases outside the gene matches: 9. The CDR3 extends over 16 amino acids. Germline V CDR1 and CDR2: SGHRS, YFSETQ. The CDR3 DNA is TGCGCCAGCAGCTGGGAGGGGACAGGGGGTCGGTACGAGCAGTACTTC. It specifies CASSWEGTGGRYEQYF.

The chain has TRBV5-1 and TRBJ2-1; the D gene is possibly TRBD2 (6 bases). Germline V gene data show CDR1 as SGHRS and CDR2 as YFSETQ. V lost 2 bases, J lost 5 bases, and 11 bases lay in between. The CDR3 covers 14 residues. In DNA, the CDR3 is TGCGCCAGCAGCTTACGGGGGAGAGACAATGAGCAGTTCTTC. Encoded protein: CASSLRGRDNEQFF.

The chain combines TRBV6-5 with TRBJ1-2, with 9 bases that match TRBD1. Trimming at V came to 7 bases and at J to 2 bases, leaving 8 bases not matched to a gene. CDR3 length equals 15 residues. Germline V gene data show CDR1 as MNHEY and CDR2 as SVGAGI. CDR3 region: CASTLKDRGNYGYTF. For the CDR3, the DNA is TGTGCCAGCACCCTTAAGGACAGGGGAAACTATGGCTACACCTTC.

The genes are TRBV7-6 and TRBJ2-5; the match to TRBD2 covers 13 bases. V trimming: 5 bases; J trimming: 2 bases; junction bases outside the gene matches: 11. CDR1 and CDR2 (germline): SGHVS, FNYEAQ. The CDR3 has 18 residues. CDR3 loop: CASSLLRLAGGSQETQYF. CDR3 coding DNA: TGTGCCAGCAGCCTCCTACGACTAGCGGGGGGCTCTCAAGAGACCCAGTACTTC.

The V and J genes are TRBV2 and TRBJ1-4; 7 bases match TRBD1. Germline trimming cut 8 bases from V and 2 bases from J; bases unmatched to any gene: 5. CDR3 length: 14 amino acids. Germline assignment: CDR1 SNHLY and CDR2 FYNNEI. Here the CDR3 reads CASGRDSTNEKLFF. CDR3 nucleotides: TGTGCCAGCGGTCGGGACAGCACTAATGAAAAACTGTTTTTT. The full variable domain, its missing parts supplied by reference TRBV2 and TRBJ1-4, is EPEVTQTPSHQVTQMGQEVILRCVPISNHLYFYWYRQILGQKVEFLVSFYNNEISEKSEIFDDQFSVERPDGSNFTLKIRSTKLEDSAMYFCASGRDSTNEKLFFGSGTQLSVL.

This rearrangement joins TRBV10-3 to TRBJ2-3, with a tentative D call TRBD2 (6 bases). The CDR3 extends over 17 amino acids. Germline CDR1 ENHRY, CDR2 SYGVKD. V was trimmed by 0 bases and J by 8 bases, leaving 21 bases between them. For the CDR3, the DNA is TGTGCCATCAGTGAGTCCGGCGGGGTAGCCTCGCGGGGTACGCAGTATTTT. Its protein product is CAISESGGVASRGTQYF.

V usage is TRBV21-1 and J usage is TRBJ1-1; TRBD1 was called by the table and not checked on the DNA. TRBV21-1 is listed as a pseudogene. The length of the CDR3 is 15 residues. The CDR3 spells CASSKVGRVVTEAFF. DNA of the CDR3: TGTGCCAGCAGCAAAGTTGGCAGGGTGGTCACTGAAGCTTTCTTT.

The chain recombines TRBV5-6 with TRBJ2-1, with D hard to call. This CDR3 is built from 13 residues. Germline-derived CDR1 and CDR2 are SGHDT and YYEEEE. Trimming pared 2 bases from V and 4 bases from J, leaving 7 bases between. The CDR3 DNA reads as TGTGCCAGCAGCTTTCGCGAGTACAATGAGCAGTTCTTC. Translated, it gives CASSFREYNEQFF. The whole variable domain, remainder taken from reference TRBV5-6 and TRBJ2-1, is DAGVTQSPTHLIKTRGQQVTLRCSPKSGHDTVSWYQQALGQGPQFIFQYYEEEERQRGNFPDRFSGHQFPNYSSELNVNALLLGDSALYLCASSFREYNEQFFGPGTRLTVL.

The chain combines TRBV30 with TRBJ1-1; 11 bases align to TRBD1. CDR1 is GTSNPN and CDR2 is SVGIG in the germline V gene (reference sequence). This CDR3 is 14 amino acids long. V was pared by 3 bases and J by 4 bases, with 4 bases of the junction left unmatched. CDR3 in amino acids: CAWRRDRGATEAFF. CDR3 bases: TGTGCCTGGAGAAGGGACAGGGGGGCCACTGAAGCTTTCTTT.

Points on this clone: A far bigger clonotype differs at one base, so this is likely a read error. The chain carries TRBV29-1 and TRBJ2-7; D may be TRBD1 or TRBD2 (5 bases each). Deletions cut 6 bases from V and 7 bases from J, with 16 bases between. There are 12 residues in the CDR3. Germline V lookup: CDR1 SQVTM, CDR2 ANQGSEA. CDR3 nucleotide sequence: TGCAGCGTCACCGGGACCCTCAATGAGCAGTACTTC. It codes for CSVTGTLNEQYF.

The V call is TRBV29-1, the J call TRBJ1-5, with 7 bases matching TRBD1. V dropped 7 bases and J dropped 9; count of bases not matched to a gene: 12. The CDR3 consists of 13 residues. Per the germline V gene, CDR1 is SQVTM and CDR2 is ANQGSEA. Here the CDR3 DNA reads TGCAGCGCCGGTACCGGACAGGCAGGGCCCCAGCATTTT. It yields the protein CSAGTGQAGPQHF.

J is TRBJ1-4 and V is TRBV15; D call uncertain. The CDR3 covers 13 residues. Germline V gene sequence: CDR1 LNHNV, CDR2 YYDKDF (reference sequence). Trimming removed 0 bases from V and 8 bases from J, with 7 bases in between. This CDR3 reads CATSRDRREKLFF. The CDR3 coding sequence is TGTGCCACCAGCAGAGATCGGAGAGAAAAACTGTTTTTT.